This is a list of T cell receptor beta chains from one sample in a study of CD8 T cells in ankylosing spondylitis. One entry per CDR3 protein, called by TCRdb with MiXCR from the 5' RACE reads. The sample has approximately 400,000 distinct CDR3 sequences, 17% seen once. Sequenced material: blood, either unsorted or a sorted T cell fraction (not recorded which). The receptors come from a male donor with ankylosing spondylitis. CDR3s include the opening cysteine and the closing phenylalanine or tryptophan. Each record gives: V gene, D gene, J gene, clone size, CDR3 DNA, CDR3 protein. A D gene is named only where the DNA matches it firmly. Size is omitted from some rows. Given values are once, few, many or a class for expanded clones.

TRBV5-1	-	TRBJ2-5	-	TGCGCCAGCAGCAGGGGAAACAGGGAAGAGACCCAGTACTTC	CASSRGNREETQYF
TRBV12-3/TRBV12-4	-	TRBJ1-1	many	TGTGCCAGCAGCCCGGACGCAGAGATGAACACTGAAGCTTTCTTT	CASSPDAEMNTEAFF
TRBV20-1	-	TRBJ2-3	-	TGCAGTGCTCGACCGGGATCCTGGGAGGATACGCAGTATTTT	CSARPGSWEDTQYF
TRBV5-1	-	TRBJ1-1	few	TGCGCCAGCACCCCACAGGGCCTGAACACTGAAGCTTTCTTT	CASTPQGLNTEAFF
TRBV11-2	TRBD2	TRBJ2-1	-	TGTGCCAGCAGCCCGTACGGACTAGCGGGAGCCTCCTACAATGAGCAGTCCTTC	CASSPYGLAGASYNEQSF
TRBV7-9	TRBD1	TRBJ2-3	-	TGTGCCAGCAGTGGTACAGGGGGGTTGGCAAATACGCAGTATTTT	CASSGTGGLANTQYF
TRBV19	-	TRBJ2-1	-	TGTGCCAGTAGTATAGGTCAGGGGGGCTACAATGAGCAGTTCTTC	CASSIGQGGYNEQFF
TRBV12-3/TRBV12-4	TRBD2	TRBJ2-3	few	TGTGCCAGCAAGCCCCTAGCGGGGGACACAGATACGCAGTATTTT	CASKPLAGDTDTQYF
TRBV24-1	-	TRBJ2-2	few	TGTGCCACCAGTGATTTATCCAGGTCAAACACCGGGGAGCTGTTTTTT	CATSDLSRSNTGELFF
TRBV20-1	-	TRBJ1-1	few	TGCAGTGCTAGAGAAAGGTTGAGGACTGCTTTCTTT	CSARERLRTAFF
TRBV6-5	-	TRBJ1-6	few	TGTGCCAGCAGTTACTCGAAAGGGGTGAAGAATTCACCCCTCCACTTT	CASSYSKGVKNSPLHF
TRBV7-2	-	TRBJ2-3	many	TGTGCCAGCAGCTTAGGTAGTGGTTCGCAGTATTTT	CASSLGSGSQYF
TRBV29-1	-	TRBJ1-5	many	TGCAGCGCAGCAGACGGCAATCAGCCCCAGCATTTT	CSAADGNQPQHF
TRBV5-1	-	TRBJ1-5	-	TGCGCCAGCAGCATTTCCCCGGGTCAACCCCCCCAGCATTTT	CASSISPGQPPQHF
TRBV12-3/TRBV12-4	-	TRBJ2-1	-	TGTGCCAGCAGTTTCTCCGGGGTGCGGGCTTACAATGAGCAGTTCTTC	CASSFSGVRAYNEQFF
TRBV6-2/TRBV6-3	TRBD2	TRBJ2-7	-	TGTGCCAGCAATCCTAGCGGGAGGGCCGACGAGCAGTACTTC	CASNPSGRADEQYF
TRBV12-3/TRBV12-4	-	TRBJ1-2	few	TGTGCCAGCAGTTTATGGGGTTTGGACTATGGCTACACCTTC	CASSLWGLDYGYTF
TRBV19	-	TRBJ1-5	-	TGTGCCAGTAGCCTACCCGTGGGGGGCCAGCCCCAGCATTTT	CASSLPVGGQPQHF
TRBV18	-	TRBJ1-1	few	TGTGCCAGCTCAAACAGTAAGAACACTGAAGCTTTCTTT	CASSNSKNTEAFF
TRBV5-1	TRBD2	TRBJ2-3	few	TGCGCCAGCAGCCAGGCAGGGACTAGAGTTTTGGATACGCAGTATTTT	CASSQAGTRVLDTQYF
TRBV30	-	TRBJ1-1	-	TGTGCCTGGAGTGTACTGCGAGGGAGGTCTTTCTTT	CAWSVLRGRSFF
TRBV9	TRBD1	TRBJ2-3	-	TGTGCCAGCAGCGCCCGACAGGGAAGCACAGATACGCAGTATTTT	CASSARQGSTDTQYF
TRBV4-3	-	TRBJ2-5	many	TGCGCCAGCAGCCAAGTTGGGTTAGGGGAAGAGACCCAGTACTTC	CASSQVGLGEETQYF
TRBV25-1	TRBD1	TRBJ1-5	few	TGTGCCAGCAGCGAGACAGGGAGGGTATGGAATCAGCCCCAGCATTTT	CASSETGRVWNQPQHF
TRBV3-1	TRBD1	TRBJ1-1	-	TGTGCCAGCAGCCCACAGGCAGGGGGCTACATTAGGGCGAACACTGAAGCTTTCTTT	CASSPQAGGYIRANTEAFF
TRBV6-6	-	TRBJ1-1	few	TGTGCCAGCAGCCGACCACAAGGCACTGAAGCTTTCTTT	CASSRPQGTEAFF
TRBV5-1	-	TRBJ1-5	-	TGCGCCAGCAGCTTCCGGTCGGATCAGCCCCAGCATTTT	CASSFRSDQPQHF
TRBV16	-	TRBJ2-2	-	TGTGCCAGCAGCCGAGACTCCGCCGGGGAGCTGTTTTTT	CASSRDSAGELFF
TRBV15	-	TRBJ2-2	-	TGTGCCACCTCGTCGGGGGAGAACACCGGGGAGCTGTTTTTT	CATSSGENTGELFF
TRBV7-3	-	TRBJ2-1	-	TGTGCCTCCACCACCGACTCGACCAACAACAATGAGCAGTTCTTC	CASTTDSTNNNEQFF
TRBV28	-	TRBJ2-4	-	TGTGCCAGCAGTTCCCCTCACATTCAGTACTTC	CASSSPHIQYF
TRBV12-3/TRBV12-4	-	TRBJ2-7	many	TGTGCCAGCACCTTGGGTCCCTACGAGCAGTACTTC	CASTLGPYEQYF
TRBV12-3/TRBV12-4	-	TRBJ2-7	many	TGTGCCAGCAGTTCCCCCTTTGGGACAATCGATCCGAGGGAGCAGTACTTC	CASSSPFGTIDPREQYF
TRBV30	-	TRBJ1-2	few	TGTGCCAGGAGGACGGCAGCTAACTATGGCTACACCTTC	CARRTAANYGYTF
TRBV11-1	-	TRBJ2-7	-	TGTGCCAGCGCTTTTACCGGGACACAGATGGAGGAGCAGTACTTC	CASAFTGTQMEEQYF